These T cell receptor beta chains were read from a single sample in a study of T cells in tumors after PD-1 blockade. Generated by immunoSEQ multiplex PCR, the TCRdb table keeps only in-frame clones and is missing some. The profile shows 45,000 to 60,000 clones, 79% of them singletons. This specimen was PBMCs, taken before anti-PD-1 treatment. The receptors here all came from a human donor with basal cell carcinoma. Both conserved end residues are part of each CDR3. D genes are given only for firm matches. A row's size may be missing; if present it is once, few, many or a size class.

V,D,J,size,DNA,CDR3
TRBV6-6,TRBD2,TRBJ2-2,.,TGTGCCAGCAGTTACTCCGCTAGCGGGAACACCGGGGAGCTGTTTTTT,CASSYSASGNTGELFF
TRBV28,TRBD1,TRBJ1-2,.,TGTGCCAGCAGCCGGGACAGGGCAGGAGGCTACACCTTC,CASSRDRAGGYTF
TRBV2,.,TRBJ2-7,few,TGTGCCAGCAGGCGAGACTCGACTGGCCCGCACGAGCAGTACTTC,CASRRDSTGPHEQYF
TRBV6-1,.,TRBJ1-5,.,TGTGCCAGCAGTGAAATCGGGGGGGGTCAGCCCCAGCATTTT,CASSEIGGGQPQHF
TRBV28,.,TRBJ2-3,.,TGTGCCAGCAGTTTAATCTCGGCAGCCCCGGGCACAGATACGCAGTATTTT,CASSLISAAPGTDTQYF
TRBV4-2,.,TRBJ2-2,many,TGTGCCAGCAGCCCTTCCGGTCTCACGAACACCGGGGAGCTGTTTTTT,CASSPSGLTNTGELFF
TRBV19,.,TRBJ1-2,.,TGTGCCAGTAGTCCGCCGGCGGGGGTTAACTATGGCTACACCTTC,CASSPPAGVNYGYTF
TRBV5-1,.,TRBJ2-3,.,TGCGCCAGCAGCTCTAAGCGGAACCGCACAGATACGCAGTATTTT,CASSSKRNRTDTQYF
TRBV6-2/TRBV6-3,TRBD1,TRBJ1-1,few,TGTGCCAGCAGTTACAAGCCGGAGGGGGCCGGGTGGGAAGCTTTCTTT,CASSYKPEGAGWEAFF
TRBV7-3,.,TRBJ2-2,.,TGTGCCAGTTCACCACGTAACACCGGGGAGCTGTTTTTT,CASSPRNTGELFF
TRBV9,.,TRBJ1-2,.,TGTGCCAGCAGCGTAGAGGTCAGCTCAGGCTATGGCTACACCTTC,CASSVEVSSGYGYTF
TRBV7-2,.,TRBJ2-4,.,TGTGCCAGCACCTCAGAGGGAGTTGGCAGGGAAAACATTCAGTACTTC,CASTSEGVGRENIQYF
TRBV19,.,TRBJ1-1,.,TGTGCCAGTAGTATAGTGCGGGACACTGAAGCTTTCTTT,CASSIVRDTEAFF
TRBV29-1,TRBD2,TRBJ2-3,.,TGCAGCGTAACTAGCGCCGGTAACACAGATACGCAGTATTTT,CSVTSAGNTDTQYF
TRBV5-1,.,TRBJ1-1,.,TGCGCCAGCAGCGTAGGTTCCTCGGACACCCACACTGAAGCTTTCTTT,CASSVGSSDTHTEAFF
TRBV5-6,TRBD1,TRBJ2-7,.,TGTGCCAGCAGCGGCAGGACAGGACACAAAGGAAGCTCCTACGAGCAGTACTTC,CASSGRTGHKGSSYEQYF
TRBV5-1,.,TRBJ2-7,.,TGCGCCAGCAGCACCGCAGCGGGTACTAGCTCCTACGAGCAGTACTTC,CASSTAAGTSSYEQYF
TRBV6-5,.,TRBJ2-2,.,TGTGCCAGCCGGGACACTAACACCGGGGAGCTGTTTTTT,CASRDTNTGELFF
TRBV10-2,.,TRBJ2-2,.,TGCGCCAGCAGTGAGTGGGCGGTTTTGGACACCGGGGAGCTGTTTTTT,CASSEWAVLDTGELFF
TRBV6-1,.,TRBJ1-3,.,TGTGCCAGCAGTGAACCGGGGACCTCTGGAAACACCATATATTTT,CASSEPGTSGNTIYF
TRBV28,.,TRBJ2-7,.,TGTGCCAGCAGTTCAGGGAACAGGGTAGTCGAGCAGTACTTC,CASSSGNRVVEQYF
TRBV7-3,.,TRBJ2-3,.,TGTGCCAGCAGCCATCGCACAGATACGCAGTATTTT,CASSHRTDTQYF
TRBV7-9,TRBD1,TRBJ1-2,.,TGTGCCAGCAGCTTATCTACAGGGGGCGCACTCTATGGCTACACCTTC,CASSLSTGGALYGYTF
TRBV9,.,TRBJ2-7,.,TGTGCCAGCAGCGTAGCTGATCGGGCAGACGAACCCTACGAGCAGTACTTC,CASSVADRADEPYEQYF
TRBV4-2,.,TRBJ2-7,.,TGTGCCAGCAGCCCAGGAGGGCTAATTTCCTACGAGCAGTACTTC,CASSPGGLISYEQYF